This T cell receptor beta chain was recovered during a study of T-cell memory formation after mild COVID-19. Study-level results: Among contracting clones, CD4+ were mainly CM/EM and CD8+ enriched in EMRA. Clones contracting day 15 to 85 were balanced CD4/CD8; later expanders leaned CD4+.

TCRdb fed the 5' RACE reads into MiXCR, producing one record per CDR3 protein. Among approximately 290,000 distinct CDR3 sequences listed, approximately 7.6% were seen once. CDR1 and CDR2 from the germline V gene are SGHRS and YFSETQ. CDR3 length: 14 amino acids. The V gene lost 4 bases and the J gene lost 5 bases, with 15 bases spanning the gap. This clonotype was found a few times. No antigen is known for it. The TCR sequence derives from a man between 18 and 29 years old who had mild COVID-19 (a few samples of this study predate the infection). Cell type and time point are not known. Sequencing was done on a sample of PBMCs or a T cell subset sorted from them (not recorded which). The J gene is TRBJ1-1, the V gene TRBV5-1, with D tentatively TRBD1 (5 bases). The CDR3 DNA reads TGCGCCAGCAGCGTACAGGCGGCGGGGACTGAAGCTTTCTTT. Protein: CASSVQAAGTEAFF.